This TCR beta chain was captured in a study of beta chain features in type 1 diabetes (dated by TCRdb to the late 2010s). For context, the study as a whole: Mean age, gender distribution, total cell number and subset yield were not different between patients and healthy donors. A total of roughly 100 million sorted cells were examined across all samples, and the number of cells per subset was strongly correlated with RNA yield. The study compared TCRB repertoires of sorted circulating CD4+ T cell subsets between recently diagnosed type 1 diabetes patients and matched healthy donors. Regulatory and stem cell-like memory subsets were obtained from only 8 patients and roughly 8 healthy donors, while naive and central memory subsets were obtained from all 30 or so donors.

A single peripheral blood draw of around 120 mL on average was collected from each donor into heparinised tubes. A BD FACSAria II and a panel including CD45RO, CCR7, CD25, CD127, CD95 and CD27 were used to sort naive, central memory, regulatory and stem cell-like memory CD4+ T cells. Purity was above 98% for every sorted population. PBMCs were separated immediately by Lymphoprep density gradient centrifugation and were stained directly, without being cultured. Samples were stained and sorted in pairs, with one healthy donor and one patient per experiment, so that batch effects were minimized. The investigation overall reported the following: HLA sub-analyses involved small numbers of individuals, so any influence of HLA type on TCRB rearrangement remained unresolved. Naive, central memory and regulatory TCRB repertoires appeared to be more alike among patients than among healthy donors. PCR might favor shorter templates, but patient and control samples were amplified and corrected together, so any skew would affect both groups equally. Type 1 diabetes patients showed a moderate but significant shortening of TCRB CDR3 length in all four CD4+ subsets. At VDJ recombination sites, patients with type 1 diabetes made fewer insertions and deleted more nucleotides, a pattern implying thymic rearrangement abnormalities. Because cDNA rather than genomic DNA was sequenced, highly expressing activated cells could have been over-represented, although no difference in activation and CD3 levels was found between groups.

Notes on this clone: No antigen is known for it. No qualities accompany the bases; no much larger clone lies one base away.

All of the isolated RNA was reverse transcribed with the High Capacity cDNA Reverse Transcription Kit, so expressed TCRB transcripts were sequenced. Deep immunoSEQ sequencing was applied to naive, central memory and regulatory T cell samples, giving an average of around 3.8 million total reads per sample. After sorted cells were lysed in RLT buffer, RNA was extracted with DNase-treated RNeasy Micro or Mini kits, with the choice depending on cell number. Each cell subset was processed separately to prevent cross-contamination, with patient and healthy donor samples processed together. TCRB sequences were amplified from cDNA with the immunoSEQ multiplex PCR, producing 87-bp fragments spanning the CDR3 region. Amplicons were sequenced on the Illumina HiSeq platform. In the original analysis: PCR bias was corrected computationally using synthetic template baselines, and reads within Hamming distance 2 were collapsed, with unmergeable singletons discarded. Reads were aligned to IMGT to assign V, D and J genes, CDR3 length, and insertions or deletions at six rearrangement sites. Clonotype counts were normalized to sorted cell number within each subset before computing true diversity and Gini coefficients with the tcR R package. The overlap coefficient, calculated on TCRB nucleotide sequences, was used to measure repertoire sharing. As a proxy for the pre-selection repertoire, out-of-frame TCRB sequences from naive cells were analyzed. Not all clones reach the TCRdb copy of this immuneACCESS table, which keeps in-frame sequences only. Checked studies attribute under half of the gap to unresolved V genes and leave the rest unexplained. V and J calls and clone size follow that table, whereas D and trimming were derived from the DNA. The sample contains about 330,000 clones, 8% to 13% of them found a single time. Clones ranked in the top ten supply just over 0.015% of the sample.

V is reduced by 3 bases and J by 3 bases, leaving a spacing of 15 bases between them. The germline V gene yields SGHRS for CDR1 and YFSETQ for CDR2. From its cysteine to its phenylalanine, the CDR3 spans 16 amino acids. The retained sequence is limited to the CDR3, 48 bases, with the frame set at the first base. The sequence came from a woman in her thirties in good health. Here the chain combines TRBV5-1 and TRBJ2-2; a weak D assignment points to TRBD2 (5 bases agree). Sequenced: naive CD4+ T cells from blood. The intended sense of this specimen's cell subset or site label: true naive CD4+ T cells. CDR3 region: CASSSRAGLDTGELFF. The DNA sequence is given as TGCGCCAGCAGCTCGCGGGCCGGGCTGGACACCGGGGAGCTGTTTTTT.